One and the same sample provided the 24 T cell receptor beta chains below, sequenced in a study of blood T cell repertoires in COVID-19. Produced via immunoSEQ multiplex PCR; TCRdb's table is partial and in-frame only. The sample carries roughly 110,000 clones, about 80% recorded once. Sample: peripheral blood. The source of these receptors is a man aged 65 to 85 with acute or convalescent COVID-19.

The rearrangement joins TRBV5-1 to TRBJ1-2; D gene uncertain. Looked up from germline, CDR1 is SGHRS and CDR2 is YFSETQ. This CDR3 comprises 14 residues. V was cut by 4 bases and J by 7 bases, with 17 bases left in between. In nucleotides, the CDR3 is TGCGCCAGCAGCGTGCCCTCGGAGGAGTCTGGCTACACCTTC. Its protein product is CASSVPSEESGYTF.

Notes on this clone: Other DNA sequences in the same sample also yield this CDR3. The chain employs TRBV15 and TRBJ2-5; D unclear. CDR3 size: 15 residues. Trimming removed 0 bases at V and 1 base at J, with 9 bases between. Germline-derived CDR1 and CDR2 are LNHNV and YYDKDF (reference sequence). CDR3 bases: TGTGCCACCAGCAGAGATCCAGGCCTCCAAGAGACCCAGTACTTC. As protein: CATSRDPGLQETQYF. The complete variable domain, with remaining parts taken from reference TRBV15 and TRBJ2-5, reads DAMVIQNPRYQVTQFGKPVTLSCSQTLNHNVMYWYQQKSSQAPKLLFHYYDKDFNNEADTPDNFQSRRPNTSFCFLDIRSPGLGDTAMYLCATSRDPGLQETQYFGPGTRLLVL.

This rearrangement joins TRBV2 to TRBJ2-7; the match to TRBD1 covers 8 bases. The CDR3 length is 15 residues. V shed 4 bases and J 4 bases; nucleotides not matched to a gene: 9. The germline V gene encodes CDR1 SNHLY and CDR2 FYNNEI. The CDR3 coding sequence is TGTGCCAGCAGTGCCGGGACAGGTTCCCTTTACGAGCAGTACTTC. Its translation: CASSAGTGSLYEQYF.

V gene TRBV25-1 combines with J gene TRBJ1-6, with D maybe TRBD1 (5 bases). There are 17 residues in the CDR3. Per germline, CDR1 MGHDK and CDR2 SYGVNS. The germline V and J ends were trimmed by 2 bases and 0 bases, with 11 bases remaining between them. The CDR3 DNA follows: TGTGCCAGCAGTGAAGGGCAGGGAAGCTCCTATAATTCACCCCTCCACTTT. It translates to CASSEGQGSSYNSPLHF.

The V call is TRBV7-9, the J call TRBJ1-4; 8 positions agree with TRBD1. V was pared by 6 bases and J by 3 bases, with 3 bases of the junction left unmatched. Germline V gene sequence: CDR1 SEHNR, CDR2 FQNEAQ (reference sequence). The CDR3 consists of 14 residues. The CDR3: CASRQGGPNEKLFF. As DNA, the CDR3 is TGTGCCAGCAGACAGGGGGGACCTAATGAAAAACTGTTTTTT.

The V call is TRBV7-2, the J call TRBJ2-5; 14 bases match TRBD2. Germline CDR1 is SGHTA and CDR2 is FQGNSA. V dropped 3 bases and J dropped 6; count of bases not matched to a gene: 6. The CDR3 is 16 amino acids. The CDR3 region has the DNA TGTGCCAGCAGCTTGACTAGCGGGGGGGTTGGAAAGACCCAGTACTTC. This translates into CASSLTSGGVGKTQYF.

This chain uses TRBV5-1 with TRBJ2-1, with D possibly matching TRBD1 (7 bases). Germline values: CDR1 SGHRS, CDR2 YFSETQ. This CDR3 region has 15 residues. Trimming pared 0 bases from V and 8 bases from J, leaving 15 bases between. As DNA, the CDR3 is TGCGCCAGCAGCTTGGTGGCGGGACAGATCGATGAGCAGTTCTTC. Amino acids: CASSLVAGQIDEQFF.

This chain uses TRBV5-3 with TRBJ1-1, with a weak D call TRBD1 (6 bases). TRBV5-3 counts as an open reading frame of uncertain function. The CDR3 sequence is 14 residues long. V was shortened by 4 bases and J by 5 bases, with 15 bases between the two germline ends. The CDR3 loop reads CARSVQGKRTEAFF. The CDR3 coding sequence is TGTGCCAGAAGCGTTCAGGGGAAACGAACTGAAGCTTTCTTT.

This clone was picked up one time. The rearrangement uses TRBV7-9 and TRBJ1-2; D is perhaps TRBD1 (6 bases). Germline V gene lookup returns CDR1 SEHNR and CDR2 FQNEAQ (reference sequence). With 3 bases removed from V and 5 bases from J, the gap between germline ends came to 13 bases. The CDR3 extends over 14 amino acids. The DNA of the CDR3 is TGTGCCAGCAGCTTTCCGGGACAAGGGTATGGCTACACCTTC. The encoded protein is CASSFPGQGYGYTF. Using reference TRBV7-9 and TRBJ1-2 for the parts outside the CDR3, the full variable domain is DTGVSQNPRHKITKRGQNVTFRCDPISEHNRLYWYRQTLGQGPEFLTYFQNEAQLEKSRLLSDRFSAERPKGSFSTLEIQRTEQGDSAMYLCASSFPGQGYGYTFGSGTRLTVV.

The rearrangement uses TRBV20-1 and TRBJ2-7, with D unclear. This CDR3 spans 10 amino acids. The ends were cut back, 6 bases at V and 7 bases at J, with 10 bases in the middle. Per germline, CDR1 DFQATT and CDR2 SNEGSKA (reference sequence). CDR3 amino acids: CSAPGPEQYF. The CDR3 region has the DNA TGCAGTGCCCCAGGTCCTGAGCAGTACTTC.

The rearrangement uses TRBV7-6 and TRBJ2-3; 10 positions agree with TRBD2. The CDR3 is 16 residues long. From germline, CDR1 is SGHVS and CDR2 FNYEAQ. The V segment lost 5 bases and the J segment 6 bases; nucleotides outside the gene matches: 11. CDR3 amino acids: CASSQDSGGGFDTQYF. For the CDR3, the DNA is TGTGCCAGCAGCCAAGACAGCGGGGGGGGTTTCGATACGCAGTATTTT. Drawing the rest from reference TRBV7-6 and TRBJ2-3, the complete variable domain is GAGVSQSPRYKVTKRGQDVALRCDPISGHVSLYWYRQALGQGPEFLTYFNYEAQQDKSGLPNDRFSAERPEGSISTLTIQRTEQRDSAMYRCASSQDSGGGFDTQYFGPGTRLTVL.

The V call is TRBV10-2, the J call TRBJ1-1; TRBD1 matches at 8 bases. Unmatched junction bases numbered 4, after V lost 3 bases and J lost 1 base. This CDR3 contains 15 residues. Germline assignment: CDR1 WSHSY and CDR2 SAAADI. CDR3 sequence (DNA): TGCGCCAGCAGTGACCGGACAGGGCGGAACACTGAAGCTTTCTTT. This encodes CASSDRTGRNTEAFF.

The V gene is TRBV13, the J gene TRBJ1-1; 8 bases fit TRBD1. The CDR3 sequence is 14 residues long. In germline, CDR1 is PRHDT, CDR2 FYEKMQ (reference sequence). With 5 bases clipped from V and 5 bases from J, the junction kept 7 bases outside the gene matches. The CDR3 nucleotides read TGTGCCAGCAGCACACAGGGGGGTTGGACTGAAGCTTTCTTT. As protein: CASSTQGGWTEAFF.

This chain uses TRBV14 with TRBJ2-5, with 7 bases identical to TRBD1. V lost 3 bases to trimming and J lost 5 bases; unmatched junction nucleotides: 6. Germline CDR1 reads SGHDN; CDR2 reads FVKESK. The CDR3 length is 14 residues. CDR3 in amino acids: CASSQPTGPETQYF. The CDR3 nucleotides are TGTGCCAGCAGCCAGCCGACAGGGCCGGAGACCCAGTACTTC. Variable domain in full (rest from reference TRBV14 and TRBJ2-5): EAGVTQFPSHSVIEKGQTVTLRCDPISGHDNLYWYRRVMGKEIKFLLHFVKESKQDESGMPNNRFLAERTGGTYSTLKVQPAELEDSGVYFCASSQPTGPETQYFGPGTRLLVL.

This rearrangement joins TRBV5-1 to TRBJ1-1; TRBD1 is a possible D gene (6 bases). There are 14 residues in the CDR3. V shed 4 bases and J shed 1 base, with 11 bases lying between them. Germline V gene sequence: CDR1 SGHRS, CDR2 YFSETQ. Here the CDR3 DNA reads TGCGCCAGCAGCACCCTACAGGGGAACACTGAAGCTTTCTTT. Translating it yields CASSTLQGNTEAFF.

The DNA for the CDR3 is TGTGCCAGCAGCGACCAAAGCGGGGGGCCGTACAATGAGCAGTTCTTC. Its protein product is CASSDQSGGPYNEQFF. The V and J genes are TRBV2 and TRBJ2-1; 9 bases are shared with TRBD2. The V gene's germline CDR1 is SNHLY and CDR2 FYNNEI. The trim removed 6 bases at V and 4 bases at J, leaving 10 bases unmatched. The CDR3 totals 16 residues.

The chain joins TRBV7-2 to TRBJ2-7, with D maybe TRBD1 (6 bases). This CDR3 has 15 amino acids. The germline V gene has CDR1 SGHTA and CDR2 FQGNSA. Trimming shortened V by 7 bases and J by 2 bases, and 18 bases separated the two germline ends. As DNA, the CDR3 is TGTGCCAGCACTACTAGGGATTCAGGGGCCTACGAGCAGTACTTC. This translates into CASTTRDSGAYEQYF.

The chain has TRBV6-5 and TRBJ2-1; 8 bases align to TRBD1. The CDR3 consists of 16 residues. Germline CDR1 MNHEY, CDR2 SVGAGI. Trimming at V came to 2 bases and at J to 3 bases, leaving 6 bases not matched to a gene. CDR3 amino acids: CASSYGQGAGYNEQFF. The CDR3 nucleotides are TGTGCCAGCAGTTACGGGCAGGGGGCTGGCTACAATGAGCAGTTCTTC.

V and J are TRBV9 and TRBJ1-5; D perhaps matches TRBD1 (6 bases). The CDR3 contains 15 residues. V dropped 0 bases and J dropped 1 base, with 8 bases sitting between them. CDR1 is SGDLS, CDR2 YYNGEE, per germline. The CDR3 nucleotides read TGTGCCAGCAGCGTAGGTCAGGGGAGCAATCAGCCCCAGCATTTT. Amino acids: CASSVGQGSNQPQHF.

The chain joins TRBV5-1 to TRBJ2-7; the match to TRBD2 covers 7 bases. The CDR3 is 14 amino acids. The J segment lost 0 bases and the V segment lost 4 bases, leaving 4 bases of the junction unmatched. Germline CDR1 and CDR2: SGHRS and YFSETQ. For the CDR3, the DNA is TGCGCCAGCAGCCGAGCGGGGAGCTCCTACGAGCAGTACTTC. Amino acids: CASSRAGSSYEQYF. Combining the CDR3 with reference TRBV5-1 and TRBJ2-7 gives the whole variable domain KAGVTQTPRYLIKTRGQQVTLSCSPISGHRSVSWYQQTPGQGLQFLFEYFSETQRNKGNFPGRFSGRQFSNSRSEMNVSTLELGDSALYLCASSRAGSSYEQYFGPGTRLTVT.

The chain couples TRBV7-8 to TRBJ2-7, with a possible D match to TRBD2 (6 bases). In germline, CDR1 is SGHVS, CDR2 FQNEAQ. V was pared by 2 bases and J by 3 bases, with 11 bases between. CDR3 length: 14 amino acids. CDR3 DNA sequence: TGTGCCAGCAGCTTATCTGGGGGAGGCTACGAGCAGTACTTC. Translating gives CASSLSGGGYEQYF.

This clone showed up just a few times. The chain has TRBV5-6 and TRBJ2-3; 9 bases are a match to TRBD2. This CDR3 has 14 residues. Germline trimming cut 4 bases from V and 5 bases from J; bases unmatched to any gene: 5. The germline V gene has CDR1 SGHDT and CDR2 YYEEEE. DNA for the CDR3: TGTGCCAGCAGCGCAGCGGGGGGTGTAGATACGCAGTATTTT. It encodes CASSAAGGVDTQYF. The full variable domain, completed using reference TRBV5-6 and TRBJ2-3, is DAGVTQSPTHLIKTRGQQVTLRCSPKSGHDTVSWYQQALGQGPQFIFQYYEEEERQRGNFPDRFSGHQFPNYSSELNVNALLLGDSALYLCASSAAGGVDTQYFGPGTRLTVL.

This CDR3 is CASSVEGAGGGTGELFF. The CDR3 DNA is TGTGCCAGCAGCGTAGAGGGTGCGGGGGGCGGAACCGGGGAGCTGTTTTTT. This rearrangement joins TRBV9 to TRBJ2-2; TRBD2 matches 8 bases. The V and J ends lost 0 bases and 5 bases, in that order; junction bases with no gene match: 9. Germline CDR1 is SGDLS and CDR2 is YYNGEE. The CDR3 has 17 residues.

This rearrangement joins TRBV12-3 or TRBV12-4 to TRBJ2-7, with D perhaps matching TRBD2 (6 bases). V lost 6 bases and J 7 bases, leaving 16 bases between the germline ends. This CDR3 region has 13 residues. The CDR3 loop is CASSPRAAGEQYF. The CDR3 DNA sequence: TGTGCCAGCAGCCCCCGTGCGGCGGGGGAGCAGTACTTC.